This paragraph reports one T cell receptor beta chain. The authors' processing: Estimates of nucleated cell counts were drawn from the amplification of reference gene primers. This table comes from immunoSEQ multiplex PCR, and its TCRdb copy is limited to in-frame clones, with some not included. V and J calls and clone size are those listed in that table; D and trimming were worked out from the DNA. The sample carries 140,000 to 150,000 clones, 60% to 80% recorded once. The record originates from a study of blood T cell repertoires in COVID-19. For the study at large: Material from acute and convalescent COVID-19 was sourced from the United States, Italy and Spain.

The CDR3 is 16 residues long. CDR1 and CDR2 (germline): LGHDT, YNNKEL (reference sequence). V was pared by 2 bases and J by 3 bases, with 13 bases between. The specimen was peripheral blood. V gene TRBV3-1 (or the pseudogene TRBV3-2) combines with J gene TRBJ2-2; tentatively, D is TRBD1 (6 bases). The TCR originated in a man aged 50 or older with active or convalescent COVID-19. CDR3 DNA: TGTGCCAGCAGCCAACACGGACAGCTCCACACCGGGGAGCTGTTTTTT. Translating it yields CASSQHGQLHTGELFF.